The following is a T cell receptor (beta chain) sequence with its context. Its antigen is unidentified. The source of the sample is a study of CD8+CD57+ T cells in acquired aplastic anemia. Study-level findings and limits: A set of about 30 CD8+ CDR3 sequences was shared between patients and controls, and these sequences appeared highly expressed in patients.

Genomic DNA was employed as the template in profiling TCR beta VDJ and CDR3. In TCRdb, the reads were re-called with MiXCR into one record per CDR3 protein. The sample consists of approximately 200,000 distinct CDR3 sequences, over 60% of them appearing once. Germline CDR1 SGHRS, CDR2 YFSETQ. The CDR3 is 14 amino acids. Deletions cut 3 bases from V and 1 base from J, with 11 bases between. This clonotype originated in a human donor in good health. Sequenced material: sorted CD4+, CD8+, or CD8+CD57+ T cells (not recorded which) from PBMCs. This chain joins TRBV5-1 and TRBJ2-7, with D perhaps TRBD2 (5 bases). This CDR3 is CASSSVAGSYEQYF. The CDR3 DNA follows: TGCGCCAGCAGCTCCGTGGCGGGTTCCTACGAGCAGTACTTC.